This T cell receptor (beta chain) comes out of a study of radiotherapy plus CTLA-4 blockade in lung cancer. Study in general: Under 20% of patients responded objectively, and roughly 34% achieved disease control.

The trim removed 7 bases at V and 1 base at J, leaving 6 bases unmatched. In germline, CDR1 is SGHAT, CDR2 FQNNGV. The CDR3 extends over 14 amino acids. A word on this clone: The antigen is unknown.

Generated by immunoSEQ multiplex PCR, the TCRdb table keeps only in-frame clones and is missing some. The repertoire holds about 45,000 clones, with 73% as singletons. General observations from the study: Following radiotherapy plus ipilimumab, tumor-derived TCR clones expanded in the blood. Reported findings show early blood T cell clone dynamics, with interferon-beta, best predicted response.

Patients had chemo-refractory metastatic non-small-cell lung cancer and received focal radiation plus CTLA-4 blockade that used ipilimumab. The material sequenced was peripheral blood, taken from a patient treated with radiotherapy plus ipilimumab. The chain recombines TRBV11-2 with TRBJ1-1, with 7 bases matching TRBD1. This clonotype was obtained from a human donor with non-small cell lung cancer who had a complete response to radiotherapy plus ipilimumab. The CDR3 loop reads CASTTGQWNTEAFF. CDR3 DNA: TGTGCCAGCACCACGGGACAGTGGAACACTGAAGCTTTCTTT. The variable domain in full, with the rest retrieved from reference TRBV11-2 and TRBJ1-1, is EAGVAQSPRYKIIEKRQSVAFWCNPISGHATLYWYQQILGQGPKLLIQFQNNGVVDDSQLPKDRFSAERLKGVDSTLKIQPAKLEDSAVYLCASTTGQWNTEAFFGQGTRLTVV.